What follows are 20 T cell receptor beta chains derived from one specimen sequenced in a study of control samples from healthy donors and cancer patients. Only in-frame clones appear in the TCRdb table, and some are missing; sequencing was by immunoSEQ multiplex PCR. The repertoire table contains fewer than 200,000 clones. Material: blood. The receptors here all came from a woman aged 30 to 39 in good health.

The genes are TRBV28 and TRBJ1-3; D not resolved. Germline CDR1 MDHEN, CDR2 SYDVKM. V was cut by 6 bases and J by 2 bases, with 8 bases left in between. The CDR3 has 13 amino acids. The CDR3 loop reads CASRLSPGNTIYF. The CDR3 DNA follows: TGTGCCAGCAGACTTAGCCCTGGAAACACCATATATTTT.

The chain carries TRBV30 and TRBJ1-2, with a tentative D call TRBD1 (5 bases). This CDR3 has 13 residues. V was trimmed by 3 bases and J by 8 bases, leaving 16 bases between them. CDR1 is GTSNPN, CDR2 SVGIG, per germline (reference sequence). CDR3 in DNA: TGTGCCTGGAGAGTATTAGGGGTCGAGGGCTACACCTTC. Its translation is CAWRVLGVEGYTF.

This sequence joins TRBV6-5 and TRBJ2-5, with TRBD1 identical over 7 bases. The germline gives CDR1 MNHEY, CDR2 SVGAGI. This CDR3 has 14 amino acids. V trimming: 2 bases; J trimming: 4 bases; junction bases outside the gene matches: 4. Written as DNA, the CDR3 is TGTGCCAGCAGTTACGACAGGGTGGGAGAGACCCAGTACTTC. This codes for CASSYDRVGETQYF.

Concerning this clone: Other DNA variants within this sample encode the same CDR3. The chain links TRBV3-1 (or the pseudogene TRBV3-2) to TRBJ1-1, with TRBD1 matching 7 bases. From germline, CDR1 is LGHDT and CDR2 YNNKEL (reference sequence). This CDR3 has 14 residues. Trimming removed 0 bases from V and 5 bases from J; junction bases left unmatched: 3. The CDR3 bases are TGTGCCAGCAGCCAAGACCACAGGGGAACTGAAGCTTTCTTT. Amino acids: CASSQDHRGTEAFF.

The chain uses TRBV27 and TRBJ2-1; 7 bases fit TRBD1. The CDR3 consists of 15 residues. Trimming removed 2 bases from V and 2 bases from J; junction bases left unmatched: 3. From germline, CDR1 is MNHEY and CDR2 SMNVEV (reference sequence). CDR3 protein: CASSLNRGTYNEQFF. In nucleotides, the CDR3 is TGTGCCAGCAGTTTAAACAGGGGTACCTACAATGAGCAGTTCTTC.

This chain uses TRBV6-5 with TRBJ1-1; maybe TRBD1 (5 bases). The CDR3 totals 14 residues. The germline gives CDR1 MNHEY, CDR2 SVGAGI. V lost 6 bases and J 4 bases, leaving 15 bases between the germline ends. The CDR3 sequence: CASRTRGVATEAFF. In DNA form, the CDR3 reads TGTGCCAGCAGGACACGAGGGGTGGCCACTGAAGCTTTCTTT.

The V gene is TRBV4-1, the J gene TRBJ2-7; a possible D gene is TRBD1 (7 bases). V lost 4 bases to trimming and J lost 2 bases, with 18 bases between them. The V gene's germline CDR1 is MGHRA and CDR2 YSYEKL. The CDR3 spans 16 residues. In nucleotides, the CDR3 is TGCGCCAGCAGCCGAGTCGGGGGAACAGGGGCCTACGAGCAGTACTTC. Protein: CASSRVGGTGAYEQYF.

The chain has TRBV1 and TRBJ2-1; the D call in the table, TRBD2, was not verified against the DNA. TRBV1 is shown as a pseudogene. This CDR3 spans 18 amino acids. The CDR3 DNA sequence: TGCACCAGCAGCCCCCGAATCCCCTTTAGCGGGGGGGTCAATGAGCAGTTCTTC. Translation gives CTSSPRIPFSGGVNEQFF.

On this clone: Other DNA sequences of this sample code for an identical CDR3. This chain connects TRBV9 to TRBJ1-1; no definite D call. Trimming removed 0 bases from V and 1 base from J, with 7 bases in between. CDR3 length: 14 residues. CDR1 is SGDLS, CDR2 YYNGEE, per germline. The CDR3 region is CASSVDGGNTEAFF. CDR3 bases: TGTGCCAGCAGCGTAGACGGCGGGAACACTGAAGCTTTCTTT.

V gene TRBV4-3 combines with J gene TRBJ1-2; D is ambiguous. Per the germline V gene, CDR1 is LGHNA and CDR2 is YSLEER. The V end was cut by 0 bases, the J end by 4 bases, with 18 bases between. CDR3 size: 17 residues. The CDR3 bases are TGCGCCAGCAGCCAAGACGGAGATTTCCCCAGTTCCTATGGCTACACCTTC. It yields the protein CASSQDGDFPSSYGYTF.

This chain connects TRBV6-2 or TRBV6-3 to TRBJ2-7; D is ambiguous. V lost 3 bases and J lost 2, with 8 bases in between. This CDR3 has 13 residues. Germline loops: CDR1 MNHEY, CDR2 SVGEGT. The CDR3 DNA reads as TGTGCCAGCAGTTATCTCAGTCCCTACGAGCAGTACTTC. Protein sequence: CASSYLSPYEQYF.

The V and J genes are TRBV4-1 and TRBJ1-4; 7 bases agree with TRBD1. The germline V gene has CDR1 MGHRA and CDR2 YSYEKL. V lost 2 bases and J lost 1; bases outside the gene matches: 7. The CDR3 contains 17 residues. The CDR3 here is CASSQFQGVVTNEKLFF. The DNA for the CDR3 is TGCGCCAGCAGCCAATTTCAGGGGGTGGTAACTAATGAAAAACTGTTTTTT.

V and J are TRBV6-6 and TRBJ2-2; D gene ambiguous. V dropped 2 bases and J dropped 6 bases, with 13 bases sitting between them. CDR1 is MNHNY, CDR2 SVGAGI, per germline (reference sequence). The CDR3 consists of 15 residues. CDR3 sequence: CASSYVVLEAGELFF. The DNA of the CDR3 is TGTGCCAGCAGTTACGTAGTTCTAGAGGCCGGGGAGCTGTTTTTT.

V is TRBV7-3 and J is TRBJ1-2; 8 bases are shared with TRBD1. Germline-derived CDR1 and CDR2 are SGHTA and FQGTGA. V was clipped by 2 bases and J by 7 bases; unmatched bases: 9. The CDR3 loop spans 15 amino acids. The CDR3 region is CASSLGPGQGFGYTF. The CDR3 coding sequence is TGTGCCAGCAGCTTAGGTCCAGGACAGGGCTTTGGCTACACCTTC.

V usage is TRBV7-6 and J usage is TRBJ2-7; 9 bases fit TRBD1. J was trimmed by 9 bases and V by 5 bases; bases with no gene match: 5. Germline CDR1 reads SGHVS; CDR2 reads FNYEAQ. The CDR3 sequence is 12 residues long. The CDR3 region has the DNA TGTGCCAGCAGCGCCCCGGGACAGGGGCAGTACTTC. Amino acids: CASSAPGQGQYF.

This sequence joins TRBV19 and TRBJ1-1, with TRBD1 as a possible D gene (6 bases). CDR3 length equals 15 residues. CDR1 and CDR2 (germline): LNHDA, SQIVND (reference sequence). V lost 7 bases and J lost 0, with 15 bases in between. This chain's CDR3 is CASTMGGAVNTEAFF. The CDR3 DNA is TGTGCCAGTACCATGGGGGGGGCGGTGAACACTGAAGCTTTCTTT.

The chain has TRBV11-2 and TRBJ1-6; the match to TRBD1 covers 9 bases. Germline V CDR1 and CDR2: SGHAT, FQNNGV. Trimming took 1 base from V and 10 from J; bases not matched to a gene: 11. This CDR3 comprises 17 residues. The CDR3 loop reads CASSLVPPGTGYSPLHF. CDR3 bases: TGTGCCAGCAGCTTAGTCCCCCCTGGGACAGGGTACTCACCCCTCCACTTT. The full variable domain, its missing parts supplied by reference TRBV11-2 and TRBJ1-6, is EAGVAQSPRYKIIEKRQSVAFWCNPISGHATLYWYQQILGQGPKLLIQFQNNGVVDDSQLPKDRFSAERLKGVDSTLKIQPAKLEDSAVYLCASSLVPPGTGYSPLHFGNGTRLTVT.

The chain uses TRBV3-1 (or the pseudogene TRBV3-2) and TRBJ2-5, with D perhaps TRBD2 (6 bases). The V gene's germline CDR1 is LGHDT and CDR2 YNNKEL (reference sequence). The CDR3 extends over 14 amino acids. V was trimmed by 7 bases and J by 5 bases, leaving 17 bases between them. The CDR3: CASTHDGGWETQYF. The CDR3, as DNA: TGTGCCAGCACCCACGACGGGGGTTGGGAGACCCAGTACTTC.

V is TRBV3-1 (or the pseudogene TRBV3-2) and J is TRBJ2-5; tentatively, D is TRBD1 (5 bases). From germline, CDR1 is LGHDT and CDR2 YNNKEL (reference sequence). The CDR3 extends over 15 amino acids. With 0 bases removed from V and 1 base from J, the gap between germline ends came to 9 bases. The CDR3, as DNA: TGTGCCAGCAGCCAAGATCGTAGGGGCCAAGAGACCCAGTACTTC. Translation gives CASSQDRRGQETQYF.

V gene TRBV7-2 combines with J gene TRBJ2-7; tentatively, D is TRBD1 or TRBD2 (6 bases each). Germline V gene lookup returns CDR1 SGHTA and CDR2 FQGNSA. The CDR3 loop spans 15 amino acids. Trimming removed 8 bases from V and 0 bases from J, with 17 bases in between. CDR3: CASRGRGPTSYEQYF. In DNA form, the CDR3 reads TGTGCCAGCCGTGGTCGGGGGCCGACCTCCTACGAGCAGTACTTC.